This record looks at one T cell receptor beta chain sequence and its context. Its antigen is as yet unknown. Germline V lookup: CDR1 GTSNPN, CDR2 SVGIG (reference sequence). The V gene lost 0 bases and the J gene lost 7 bases, with 6 bases spanning the gap. The CDR3 runs to 11 residues. After constant-region reverse-primer amplification, full-length variable regions underwent semi-nested PCR with Nested Universal Primer A. TCRdb called the 5' RACE reads again in MiXCR, with one record for every CDR3 protein. The table has about 42,000 distinct CDR3 sequences, 20% to 25% seen once. Cells sorted as Tregs were CD4+, CD25+ and CD127-/low. Study findings and constraints: The larger cohort examined one V-J beta rearrangement, not whole repertoires. Tumor Treg TCRs overlapped most with tumor naive CD4+ cells.

The receptor's source is a female donor with breast cancer. Sequenced material: Tregs sorted from blood. V gene TRBV30 combines with J gene TRBJ1-1, with unresolved D. The CDR3 protein is CAWSVQLEAFF. For the CDR3, the DNA is TGTGCCTGGAGTGTACAGCTTGAAGCTTTCTTT. Full variable domain (missing parts from reference TRBV30 and TRBJ1-1): SQTIHQWPATLVQPVGSPLSLECTVEGTSNPNLYWYRQAAGRGLQLLFYSVGIGQISSEVPQNLSASRPQDRQFILSSKKLLLSDSGFYLCAWSVQLEAFFGQGTRLTVV.